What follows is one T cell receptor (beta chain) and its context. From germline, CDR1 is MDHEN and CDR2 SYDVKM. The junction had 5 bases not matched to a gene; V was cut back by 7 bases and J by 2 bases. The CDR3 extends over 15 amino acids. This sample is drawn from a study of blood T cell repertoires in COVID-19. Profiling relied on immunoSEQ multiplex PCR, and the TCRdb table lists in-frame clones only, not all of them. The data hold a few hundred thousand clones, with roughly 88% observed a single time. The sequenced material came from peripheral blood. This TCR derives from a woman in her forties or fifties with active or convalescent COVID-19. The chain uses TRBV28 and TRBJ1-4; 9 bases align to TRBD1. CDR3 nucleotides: TGTGCCAGCACCGAACAGGGGGCGACTAATGAAAAACTGTTTTTT. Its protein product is CASTEQGATNEKLFF.